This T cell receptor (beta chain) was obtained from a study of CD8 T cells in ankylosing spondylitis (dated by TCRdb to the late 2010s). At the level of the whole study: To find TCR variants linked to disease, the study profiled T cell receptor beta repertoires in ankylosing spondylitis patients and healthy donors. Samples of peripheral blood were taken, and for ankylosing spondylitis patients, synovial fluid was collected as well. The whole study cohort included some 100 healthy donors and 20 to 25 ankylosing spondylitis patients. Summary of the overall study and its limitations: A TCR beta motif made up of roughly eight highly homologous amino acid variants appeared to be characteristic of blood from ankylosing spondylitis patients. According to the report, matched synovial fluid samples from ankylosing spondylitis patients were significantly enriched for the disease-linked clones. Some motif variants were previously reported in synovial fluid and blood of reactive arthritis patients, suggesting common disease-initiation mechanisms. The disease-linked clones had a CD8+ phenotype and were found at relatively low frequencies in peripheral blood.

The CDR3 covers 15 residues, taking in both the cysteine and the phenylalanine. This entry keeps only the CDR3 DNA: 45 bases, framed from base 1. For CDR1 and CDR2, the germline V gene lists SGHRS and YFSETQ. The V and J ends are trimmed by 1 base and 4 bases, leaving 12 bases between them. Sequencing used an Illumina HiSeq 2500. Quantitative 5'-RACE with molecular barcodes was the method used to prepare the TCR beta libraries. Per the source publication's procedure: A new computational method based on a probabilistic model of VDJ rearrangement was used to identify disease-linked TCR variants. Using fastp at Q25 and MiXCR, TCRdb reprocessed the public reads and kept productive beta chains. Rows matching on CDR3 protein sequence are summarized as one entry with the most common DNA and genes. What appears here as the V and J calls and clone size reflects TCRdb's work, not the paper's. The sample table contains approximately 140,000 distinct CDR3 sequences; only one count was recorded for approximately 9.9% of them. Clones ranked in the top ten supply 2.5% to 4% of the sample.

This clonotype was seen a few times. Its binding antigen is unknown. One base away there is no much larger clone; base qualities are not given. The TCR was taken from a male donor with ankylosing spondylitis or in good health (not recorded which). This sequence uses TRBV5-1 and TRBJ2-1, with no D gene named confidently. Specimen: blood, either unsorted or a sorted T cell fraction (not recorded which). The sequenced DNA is TGCGCCAGCAGCTTGTTGCGCGGCCCATACAATGAGCAGTTCTTC. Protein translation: CASSLLRGPYNEQFF.